The sequence of this T cell receptor (beta chain) was determined in a study of blood T cell repertoires in COVID-19. The authors' processing: Amplification of reference gene primers provided the estimated nucleated cell counts. Assay used: immunoSEQ multiplex PCR; TCRdb lists only in-frame clones, some missing. The V and J calls and clone size were taken over from that table, and D and trimming were inferred from the DNA. The profile shows 95,000 to 150,000 clones, about four fifths of them singletons. The participants were between about 18 and 90 years old and came from about two dozen US areas. Clinical histories supplied by participants themselves formed the basis of cohort assignment. The CDR3 totals 14 residues. In germline, CDR1 is PRHDT, CDR2 FYEKMQ (reference sequence). V shed 5 bases and J 4 bases; nucleotides not matched to a gene: 7.

Sequenced: PBMCs or T cells enriched from blood (not recorded which). This TCR was recovered from a woman aged 25 to 39 who had recovered from COVID-19. This sequence joins TRBV13 and TRBJ1-2; 7 bases map to TRBD1. The CDR3 nucleotides are TGTGCCAGCAGCGCCCGGGACAGAGTCTATGGCTACACCTTC. Its protein is CASSARDRVYGYTF.